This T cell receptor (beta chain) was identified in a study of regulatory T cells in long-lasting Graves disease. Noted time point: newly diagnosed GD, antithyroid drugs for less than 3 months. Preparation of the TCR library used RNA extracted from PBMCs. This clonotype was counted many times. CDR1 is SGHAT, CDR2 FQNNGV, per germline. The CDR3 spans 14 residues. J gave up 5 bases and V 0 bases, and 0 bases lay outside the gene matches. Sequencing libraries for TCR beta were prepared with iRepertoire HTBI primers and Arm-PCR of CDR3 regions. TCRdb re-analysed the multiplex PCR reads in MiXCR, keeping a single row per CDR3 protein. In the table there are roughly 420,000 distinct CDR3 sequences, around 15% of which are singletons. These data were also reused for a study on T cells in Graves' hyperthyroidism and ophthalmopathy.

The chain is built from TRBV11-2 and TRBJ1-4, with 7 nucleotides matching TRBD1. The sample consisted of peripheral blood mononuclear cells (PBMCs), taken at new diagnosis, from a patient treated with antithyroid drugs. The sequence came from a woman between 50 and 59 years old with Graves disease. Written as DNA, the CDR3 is TGTGCCAGCAGCTTAGAACAGGGGAATGAAAAACTGTTTTTT. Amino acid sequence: CASSLEQGNEKLFF.